The 19 T cell receptor beta chains listed next were all sequenced from one sample in a study of T cell responses to AZD1222 COVID-19 vaccine. Sequencing used immunoSEQ multiplex PCR; TCRdb keeps in-frame clones, though not all of them. The sample records around 80,000 clones, about 82% being singletons. Material: peripheral blood, obtained on day 0 of AZD1222 vaccination. These receptors were collected from an adult in good health.

The chain recombines TRBV10-3 with TRBJ2-1; D not resolved. The CDR3 runs to 17 residues. The germline V and J ends were trimmed by 2 bases and 2 bases, with 16 bases remaining between them. Germline CDR1 reads ENHRY; CDR2 reads SYGVKD. The CDR3 loop is CAISEIRASKTYNEQFF. In DNA form, the CDR3 reads TGTGCCATCAGTGAGATCCGAGCTTCTAAAACCTACAATGAGCAGTTCTTC.

This clone was picked up one time. This chain links TRBV4-3 with TRBJ2-2; 7 bases match TRBD2. Germline V gene data show CDR1 as LGHNA and CDR2 as YSLEER. This CDR3 is 17 amino acids long. The V segment lost 0 bases and the J segment 4 bases; nucleotides outside the gene matches: 8. This CDR3 reads CASSQEVRELVTGELFF. In DNA form, the CDR3 reads TGCGCCAGCAGCCAAGAGGTGCGGGAGCTTGTCACCGGGGAGCTGTTTTTT.

The rearrangement joins TRBV6-6 to TRBJ1-5; D is unclear. V was shortened by 5 bases and J by 0 bases, with 17 bases between the two germline ends. The germline V gene has CDR1 MNHNY and CDR2 SVGAGI (reference sequence). The CDR3 spans 17 residues. The CDR3 is CASSRRWEDYSNQPQHF. As DNA, the CDR3 is TGTGCCAGCAGTCGAAGATGGGAAGATTATAGCAATCAGCCCCAGCATTTT.

The chain links TRBV10-2 to TRBJ1-1; D not certain. V lost 0 bases, J lost 0 bases, and 5 bases lay in between. This CDR3 region has 14 residues. Germline-derived CDR1 and CDR2 are WSHSY and SAAADI. CDR3 sequence reads: CASSESLMNTEAFF. Here the CDR3 DNA reads TGCGCCAGCAGTGAGTCACTCATGAACACTGAAGCTTTCTTT.

This chain's CDR3 is CSVVKTGGPNTEAFF. The CDR3 DNA reads as TGCAGCGTTGTGAAGACGGGGGGACCGAACACTGAAGCTTTCTTT. This rearrangement joins TRBV29-1 to TRBJ1-1, with D tentatively TRBD1 (5 bases). The CDR3 has 15 residues. Trimming removed 4 bases from V and 1 base from J, with 16 bases in between. Germline V CDR1 and CDR2: SQVTM, ANQGSEA.

J is TRBJ2-3 and V is TRBV7-2; 8 bases agree with TRBD2. Germline V gene sequence: CDR1 SGHTA, CDR2 FQGNSA. V was clipped by 1 base and J by 1 base; unmatched bases: 10. This CDR3 has 18 amino acids. CDR3 in DNA: TGTGCCAGCAGCTTAGAACCGGGCGGGAGGTTCGGCACAGATACGCAGTATTTT. Amino acid sequence: CASSLEPGGRFGTDTQYF.

Only one count was recorded for this clone. CDR3 region: CASLLLREKGGELFF. Written as DNA, the CDR3 is TGTGCCAGCCTCCTACTCCGGGAGAAGGGCGGGGAGCTGTTTTTT. The chain employs TRBV6-4 and TRBJ2-2, with a weak D call TRBD2 (6 bases). The germline gives CDR1 MRHNA, CDR2 SNTAGT. Trimming left V 8 bases short and J 7 bases short, with 20 bases between. This CDR3 has 15 amino acids.

The chain combines TRBV29-1 with TRBJ1-4; weak D call: TRBD1 (5 bases). Looked up from germline, CDR1 is SQVTM and CDR2 is ANQGSEA. With 7 bases removed from V and 10 bases from J, the gap between germline ends came to 22 bases. CDR3 length: 14 residues. CDR3 sequence reads: CSGGTQAPGGKLFF. CDR3 DNA: TGCAGCGGGGGGACGCAGGCACCTGGTGGAAAACTGTTTTTT.

The chain carries TRBV19 and TRBJ2-1, with TRBD2 matching over 7 bases. Germline CDR1 reads LNHDA; CDR2 reads SQIVND (reference sequence). CDR3 length: 14 amino acids. V shed 1 base, J shed 9 bases, and the junction held 6 bases outside the gene matches. The CDR3 region is CASSIGGGRGEQFF. DNA for the CDR3: TGTGCCAGTAGTATAGGAGGCGGGAGAGGTGAGCAGTTCTTC.

The V gene is TRBV9, the J gene TRBJ1-4; tentatively, D is TRBD1 (5 bases). Germline values: CDR1 SGDLS, CDR2 YYNGEE. The V end lost 4 bases, the J end lost 7 bases, and 17 bases lay between the germline ends. The CDR3 runs 15 residues. The CDR3: CASSPEGTRGEKLFF. DNA of the CDR3: TGTGCCAGCAGCCCAGAGGGGACTCGAGGTGAAAAACTGTTTTTT.

V is TRBV7-8 and J is TRBJ1-2; 9 nucleotides line up with TRBD1. CDR1 and CDR2 (germline): SGHVS, FQNEAQ. V lost 5 bases and J lost 4; bases outside the gene matches: 14. The CDR3 has 17 amino acids. For the CDR3, the DNA is TGTGCCAGCAGCCCCACCTTTGGGACAGGGAGACCCTATGGCTACACCTTC. Protein sequence: CASSPTFGTGRPYGYTF. Drawing the rest from reference TRBV7-8 and TRBJ1-2, the complete variable domain is GAGVSQSPRYKVAKRGQDVALRCDPISGHVSLFWYQQALGQGPEFLTYFQNEAQLDKSGLPSDRFFAERPEGSVSTLKIQRTQQEDSAVYLCASSPTFGTGRPYGYTFGSGTRLTVV.

This chain uses TRBV6-1 with TRBJ1-6; the D gene is possibly TRBD1 (5 bases). The V end was cut by 4 bases, the J end by 0 bases, with 13 bases between. Germline values: CDR1 MNHNS, CDR2 SASEGT. The CDR3 covers 17 residues. CDR3 DNA: TGTGCCAGCAGTGGGGACGGGATGAGCTCCTATAATTCACCCCTCCACTTT. The encoded protein is CASSGDGMSSYNSPLHF.

The chain recombines TRBV7-9 with TRBJ1-4; D is uncertain. The CDR3 contains 12 residues. Germline V gene sequence: CDR1 SEHNR, CDR2 FQNEAQ (reference sequence). V lost 4 bases and J 6 bases, leaving 6 bases between the germline ends. The CDR3 sequence is CASSSTDEKLFF. CDR3 sequence (DNA): TGTGCCAGCAGCTCCACGGATGAAAAACTGTTTTTT. The entire variable domain, with the rest obtained from reference TRBV7-9 and TRBJ1-4, is as follows: DTGVSQNPRHKITKRGQNVTFRCDPISEHNRLYWYRQTLGQGPEFLTYFQNEAQLEKSRLLSDRFSAERPKGSFSTLEIQRTEQGDSAMYLCASSSTDEKLFFGSGTQLSVL.

This chain joins TRBV6-5 and TRBJ1-2, with 9 bases that match TRBD1. The trim removed 2 bases at V and 11 bases at J, leaving 6 bases unmatched. This CDR3 has 13 residues. The germline CDR1 and CDR2 sequences are MNHEY and SVGAGI. The CDR3 here is CASSYDRGGHYTF. The CDR3 region has the DNA TGTGCCAGCAGTTACGACAGGGGGGGGCATTACACCTTC.

J is TRBJ2-2 and V is TRBV5-4, with TRBD2 matching over 13 bases. V lost 4 bases, J lost 2 bases, and 14 bases stayed unmatched. The CDR3 sequence is 20 residues long. CDR1 and CDR2 (germline): SGHNT, YYREEE (reference sequence). The chain's CDR3 is CASSHDTGLAGRSNTGELFF. CDR3 bases: TGTGCCAGCAGCCATGATACGGGACTAGCGGGGAGGAGCAACACCGGGGAGCTGTTTTTT.

This clone was recorded at least ten times. The CDR3 nucleotides read TGTGCCAGCGGACAGGTCGGGGGCACTGAAGCTTTCTTT. It specifies CASGQVGGTEAFF. The chain couples TRBV3-1 (or the pseudogene TRBV3-2) to TRBJ1-1, with TRBD1 matching 7 bases. Unmatched junction bases numbered 7, after V lost 8 bases and J lost 4 bases. Germline V gene lookup returns CDR1 LGHDT and CDR2 YNNKEL (reference sequence). This CDR3 is built from 13 residues.

The chain carries TRBV5-5 and TRBJ1-2, with D uncertain. This CDR3 is built from 14 residues. CDR1 and CDR2 from the germline V gene are SGHKS and YYEKEE (reference sequence). The V end was cut by 1 base, the J end by 6 bases, with 13 bases between. The CDR3 DNA reads TGTGCCAGCAGCTTGCTAGTCGGCGAGGATGGCTACACCTTC. This gives the protein CASSLLVGEDGYTF.

This clone was detected only a few times. The chain carries TRBV10-3 and TRBJ2-3; possible D gene TRBD1, 6 bases. Per germline, CDR1 ENHRY and CDR2 SYGVKD. The CDR3 totals 11 residues. CDR3 region: CAGGFADTQYF. CDR3 DNA sequence: TGTGCTGGGGGCTTCGCAGATACGCAGTATTTT.

This clone was seen once. V and J are TRBV5-4 and TRBJ2-1, with 13 bases identical to TRBD2. Germline loops: CDR1 SGHNT, CDR2 YYREEE (reference sequence). Trimming at V came to 0 bases and at J to 0 bases, leaving 3 bases not matched to a gene. The CDR3 has 18 residues. The DNA for the CDR3 is TGTGCCAGCAGCTTGGGGACTAGCGGGAGTACCTCCTACAATGAGCAGTTCTTC. It is translated as CASSLGTSGSTSYNEQFF. Drawing the rest from reference TRBV5-4 and TRBJ2-1, the complete variable domain is ETGVTQSPTHLIKTRGQQVTLRCSSQSGHNTVSWYQQALGQGPQFIFQYYREEENGRGNFPPRFSGLQFPNYSSELNVNALELDDSALYLCASSLGTSGSTSYNEQFFGPGTRLTVL.